This TCR beta chain emerged from a study of T cells in Graves' hyperthyroidism and ophthalmopathy. Study-level findings and limits: Ophthalmopathy got predicted by the model a median approximately 6.3 months before its onset.

Amplification of TCR beta CDR3 regions was performed using RNA transcripts as template. Initially, a first-round RT-PCR of the TCR CDR3 employed the HTBI primer set. TCRdb re-derived calls from the multiplex PCR reads in MiXCR, one entry per CDR3 protein. Of approximately 700,000 distinct CDR3 sequences in the sample, about 45% were seen once. The study left out patients who had uncontrolled infection, other autoimmune disease, pregnancy or lactation. Orbital computed tomography and thyroid ultrasound, together with serum TRAb and thyroxine and clinical symptoms, were used for diagnoses. This clonotype was counted ten times or more. Its antigen remains unidentified. Sequencing was carried out using peripheral blood or thyroid tissue (not recorded which). The receptor's source is an adult man with Graves' disease, either hyperthyroidism or ophthalmopathy (not recorded which).

The DNA of the CDR3 is TGTGCCACCAGGGGGACAGGGAACACTGAAGCTTTCTTT. This gives the protein CATRGTGNTEAFF. V and J are TRBV24-1 and TRBJ1-1, with 8 bases lining up with TRBD1. Unmatched junction bases numbered 1, after V lost 7 bases and J lost 1 base. The CDR3 is 13 amino acids. From germline, CDR1 is KGHDR and CDR2 SFDVKD.